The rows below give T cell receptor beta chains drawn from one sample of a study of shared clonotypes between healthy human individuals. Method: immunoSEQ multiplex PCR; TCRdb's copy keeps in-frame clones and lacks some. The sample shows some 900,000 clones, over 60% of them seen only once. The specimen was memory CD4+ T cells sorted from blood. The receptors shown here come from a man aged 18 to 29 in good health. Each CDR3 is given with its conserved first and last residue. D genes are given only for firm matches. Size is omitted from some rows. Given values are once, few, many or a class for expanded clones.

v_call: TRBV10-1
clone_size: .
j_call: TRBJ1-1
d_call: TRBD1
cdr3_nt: TGCGCCAGCACCACAGGGGGGACGACCACTGAAGCTTTCTTT
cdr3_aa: CASTTGGTTTEAFF

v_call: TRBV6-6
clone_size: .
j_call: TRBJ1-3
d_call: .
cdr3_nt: TGTGCCAGCAGGGAGAGAACTATCTCTGGAAACACCATATATTTT
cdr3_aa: CASRERTISGNTIYF

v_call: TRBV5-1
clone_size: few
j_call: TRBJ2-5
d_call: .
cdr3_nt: TGCGCCAGCAGCTTGGCCGGCAAGCGCGGCCCTCAAGAGACCCAGTACTTC
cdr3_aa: CASSLAGKRGPQETQYF

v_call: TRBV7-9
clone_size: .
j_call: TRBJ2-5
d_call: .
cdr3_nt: TGTGCCAGCAGCTATCGGACCACCCAAGAGACCCAGTACTTC
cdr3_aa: CASSYRTTQETQYF

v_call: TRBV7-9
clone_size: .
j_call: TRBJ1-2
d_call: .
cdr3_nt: TGTGCCAGCAGCTTGTTCGCCACGATCACCTTC
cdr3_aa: CASSLFATITF

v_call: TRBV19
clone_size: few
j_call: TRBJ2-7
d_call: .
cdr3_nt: TGTGCCAGTAGTATAGATCTATCTGGACGACGTCCTCGAATGAGCTCCTACGAGCAGTACTTC
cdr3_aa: CASSIDLSGRRPRMSSYEQYF

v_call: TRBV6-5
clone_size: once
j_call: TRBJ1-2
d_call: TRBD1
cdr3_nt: TGTGCCAGCACGACAGGGGGCTATGGCTACACCTTC
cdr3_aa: CASTTGGYGYTF

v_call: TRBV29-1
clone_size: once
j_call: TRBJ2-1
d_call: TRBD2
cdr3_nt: TGCAGCCTCACTGGACTAGCGGGGTACAATGAGCAGTTCTTC
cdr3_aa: CSLTGLAGYNEQFF

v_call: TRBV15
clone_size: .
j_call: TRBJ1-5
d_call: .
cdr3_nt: TGTGCCACCAGCAGAGATGCCCGGAGCAATCAGCCCCAGCATTTT
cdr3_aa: CATSRDARSNQPQHF

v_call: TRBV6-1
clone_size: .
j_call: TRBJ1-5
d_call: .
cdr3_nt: TGTGCCAGCAGTGATCGGGAAGGGAGATCAGCCCAGCATTTT
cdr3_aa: CASSDREGRSAQHF

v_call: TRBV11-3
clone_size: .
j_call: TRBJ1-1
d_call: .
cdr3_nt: TGTGCCAGCAGCTTAGATTCGAACACTGAAGCTTTCTTT
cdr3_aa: CASSLDSNTEAFF

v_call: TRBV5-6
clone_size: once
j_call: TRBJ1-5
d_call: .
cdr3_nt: TGTGCCAGCAGCTCCGGGTCGGTCTCCGGTCGGCCCCAGCATTTT
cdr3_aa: CASSSGSVSGRPQHF

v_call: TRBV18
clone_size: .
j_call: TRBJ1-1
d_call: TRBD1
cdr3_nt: TGTGCCAGCTCACCACGGGGACAGGGAGGTGAAGCTTTCTTT
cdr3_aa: CASSPRGQGGEAFF

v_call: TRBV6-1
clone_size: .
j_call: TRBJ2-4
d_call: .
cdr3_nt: TGTGCCAGCAGTGAAGAGCTGGGAGGGGGCGTGGGCAAAAACATTCAGTACTTC
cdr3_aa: CASSEELGGGVGKNIQYF

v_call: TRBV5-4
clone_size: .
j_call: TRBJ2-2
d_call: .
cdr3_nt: TGTGCCAGCAGCCCAAAGTACCCGGACCGAGGGGCGGCCGGGGAGCTGTTTTTT
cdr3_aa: CASSPKYPDRGAAGELFF

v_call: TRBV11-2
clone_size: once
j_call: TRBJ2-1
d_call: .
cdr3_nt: TGTGCCAGCAGCTTATACGGGAGCCCCAACAATGAGCAGTTCTTC
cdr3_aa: CASSLYGSPNNEQFF

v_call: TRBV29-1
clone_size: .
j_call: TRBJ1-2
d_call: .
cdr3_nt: TGCAGCGGGACTGGAGCAGGGGTATTTGAAGGCTACACCTTC
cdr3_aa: CSGTGAGVFEGYTF